A selection of T cell receptor beta chains follows, all from one sample in a study of shared clonotypes between healthy human individuals. Sequenced by immunoSEQ multiplex PCR; TCRdb stores in-frame clones only, minus some. The repertoire consists of some 650,000 clones, with more than 95% occurring once and the leading ten covering approximately 0.057%. The sequencing sample was made of naive CD4+ T cells sorted from blood. The receptors derive from a woman aged 25 to 39 in good health. Each CDR3 is given with its conserved first and last residue. The D gene is left open where the match is weak. Rows may omit the clone size; those that give it use once, few, many or a size class.

cdr3_nt cdr3_aa j_call v_call d_call clone_size
TGTGCCAGCTCACCAGTCCATGGGCAAAACTATGGCTACACCTTC CASSPVHGQNYGYTF TRBJ1-2 TRBV18 . .
TGTGCCAGTAGTCCGGTAGCGGGAGTCTCCTACGAGCAGTACTTC CASSPVAGVSYEQYF TRBJ2-7 TRBV19 TRBD2 .
TGTGCCTCGTCGGTAAGCTCCTACGAGCAGTACTTC CASSVSSYEQYF TRBJ2-7 TRBV30 . .
TGTGCCAGCAGCCAGGGACAGCTGAGCTCCTACGAGCAGTACTTC CASSQGQLSSYEQYF TRBJ2-7 TRBV5-8 TRBD1 .
TGCGCCAGCAGCGGTAGCGTTAGCGGAATAGGGGAGCAGTACTTC CASSGSVSGIGEQYF TRBJ2-7 TRBV5-1 . .
TGTGCCAGCAGCTTACGTACAGAATTTAGCCACGAGCAGTACTTC CASSLRTEFSHEQYF TRBJ2-7 TRBV7-7 . once
TGTGCCAGCAGCTTCGGTCTAGCGGGAGGGTACAATGAGCAGTTCTTC CASSFGLAGGYNEQFF TRBJ2-1 TRBV11-2 TRBD2 .
TGTGCCAGTAGTACAATGACTAGCGGGAGGTCCTACGAGCAGTACTTC CASSTMTSGRSYEQYF TRBJ2-7 TRBV19 TRBD2 once
TGTGCCAGCAGCTCGGGACTGTACAATGAGCAGTTCTTC CASSSGLYNEQFF TRBJ2-1 TRBV5-4 . .
TGTGCCAGCAGCCAGGGACTAGCGGGAGGGGAGCAGTTCTTC CASSQGLAGGEQFF TRBJ2-1 TRBV14 TRBD2 .
TGCGCCAGCACCATGGGACAGGGTCTATACAATGAGCAGTTCTTC CASTMGQGLYNEQFF TRBJ2-1 TRBV4-1 TRBD1 .
TGTGCCAGTAAGACCAGGGGCTATGGCTACACCTTC CASKTRGYGYTF TRBJ1-2 TRBV19 . .
TGTGCCAGCAGCCCCATTCAGGCCCTCGATCAGCCCCAGCATTTT CASSPIQALDQPQHF TRBJ1-5 TRBV5-8 . .
TGTGCCAGCAGCCTCCGTGAGGGAAAACTGTTTTTT CASSLREGKLFF TRBJ1-4 TRBV11-2 . once
TGTGCCTGGACCCGGTTTAGCGGAAACAATGAGCAGTTCTTC CAWTRFSGNNEQFF TRBJ2-1 TRBV30 . once
TGTGCCAGCAGCTTGCTGGGTCCTACCTACGAGCAGTACTTC CASSLLGPTYEQYF TRBJ2-7 TRBV5-6 . .
TGTGCCAGCAGCTTGGCCCCGGTTCAGGGTGCCATCAATCAGCCCCAGCATTTT CASSLAPVQGAINQPQHF TRBJ1-5 TRBV5-5 . .
TGCGCCAGCAACCGACTAGCGGGTTACATCAATGAGCAGTTCTTC CASNRLAGYINEQFF TRBJ2-1 TRBV5-1 TRBD2 .
TGTGCCAGCAGTCCAACGACAGGGGTAGAGACCCAGTACTTC CASSPTTGVETQYF TRBJ2-5 TRBV28 TRBD1 .
TGTGCCAGCAGCCTCCGGGACAGGGCTGCCCAATTCTACAATGAGCAGTTCTTC CASSLRDRAAQFYNEQFF TRBJ2-1 TRBV2 TRBD1 .
TGTGCCAGCTGGGGGGGCGCTGGGGCCAACGTCCTGACTTTC CASWGGAGANVLTF TRBJ2-6 TRBV28 . .
TGTGCAACGGACCGGGACAGGGGGTCGACTAATGAAAAACTGTTTTTT CATDRDRGSTNEKLFF TRBJ1-4 TRBV28 TRBD1 .
TGTGCCAGCACGGTAGCAAACGTCTACAATGAGCAGTTCTTC CASTVANVYNEQFF TRBJ2-1 TRBV28 . once
TGTGCCACCAGCAGAGAACAGGGGGGCACTAATGAAAAACTGTTTTTT CATSREQGGTNEKLFF TRBJ1-4 TRBV15 TRBD1 .
TGTGCCAGCAGCTCTAGTTTTCGGACAGGGGACACTGAAGCTTTCTTT CASSSSFRTGDTEAFF TRBJ1-1 TRBV7-2 TRBD1 .
TGTGCCACCTGTAAAGGGGGGGCCCCCTACGAGCAGTACTTC CATCKGGAPYEQYF TRBJ2-7 TRBV28 . .
TGCGCCAGCAGCGCCCTCCGACAAAGCTACGAGCAGTACTTC CASSALRQSYEQYF TRBJ2-7 TRBV5-1 . .
TGTGCCAGCAGTGAACGGCGGGAGGGCCCGATGGGGAATGAGCAGTTCTTC CASSERREGPMGNEQFF TRBJ2-1 TRBV25-1 TRBD2 .
TGCGCCAGCAGCCTCGGACAGTCCACAGATACGCAGTATTTT CASSLGQSTDTQYF TRBJ2-3 TRBV5-1 . .
TGTGCCAGCAGTCCCGGGACAGGGAAGCGCTACACCTTC CASSPGTGKRYTF TRBJ1-2 TRBV27 TRBD1 .
TGTGCCAGCAGCTTGGGCGCGGGGTATGGGGCCAACGTCCTGACTTTC CASSLGAGYGANVLTF TRBJ2-6 TRBV5-8 . .
TGTGCCAGCAGCCGGCGGCGCACTGAAGCTTTCTTT CASSRRRTEAFF TRBJ1-1 TRBV28 . .
TGTGCCAGCAGTTCCGGAGGGGCTAGCGGGGTACCCTACGAGCAGTACTTC CASSSGGASGVPYEQYF TRBJ2-7 TRBV28 TRBD2 .
TGTGCCAGCAGCTTAACTATCAATGAGCAGTTCTTC CASSLTINEQFF TRBJ2-1 TRBV7-3 . .
TGCGCCAGCCGTCACAGGGGGCCCGGAAACACCATATATTTT CASRHRGPGNTIYF TRBJ1-3 TRBV5-1 TRBD1 .
TGTGCCAGCAGCCTGTATGCGACTAGCGGGAGTAAAGCCTACGAGCAGTACTTC CASSLYATSGSKAYEQYF TRBJ2-7 TRBV7-9 TRBD2 .
TGCGCCAGCAGCCCCGGGACTAGCGACGTGCCCCAGTACTTC CASSPGTSDVPQYF TRBJ2-5 TRBV5-1 TRBD2 .